The 30 T cell receptor beta chains reported below all come from one sample, sequenced in a study of vaccination effects on CD4 cells after COVID-19. Clones were read by immunoSEQ multiplex PCR, and TCRdb kept only the in-frame ones, dropping some. In the table there are tens of thousands of clones, about 80% of which are singletons. No antigen has been assigned to these receptors. ViraFEST assay sequencing came after antigen-specific CD4+ T cells were expanded with viral peptide pools. Investigators separated out CD4+ T cells once about eleven days of culture had passed. In the vaccine recipients, nucleocapsid antibodies were negative and there was no prior SARS-CoV-2 infection. The input for sequencing was CD4+ T cells from PBMCs cultured with HCoV-OC43 spike peptides, taken before COVID-19 vaccination. The subset here: HCoV-OC43 spike overlapping peptide pool stimulation. The receptor set was obtained from a human donor who received a COVID-19 vaccine.

The rearrangement links TRBV30 to TRBJ2-5; D remains ambiguous. Trimming removed 5 bases from V and 4 bases from J, with 14 bases in between. This CDR3 is built from 13 residues. Germline values: CDR1 GTSNPN, CDR2 SVGIG (reference sequence). The CDR3 sequence is CAWARSHGETQYF. Written as DNA, the CDR3 is TGTGCCTGGGCTCGGTCCCACGGAGAGACCCAGTACTTC.

This sequence joins TRBV5-8 and TRBJ1-1, with 9 bases identical to TRBD1. The CDR3 length is 13 residues. J was trimmed by 9 bases and V by 3 bases; bases with no gene match: 6. Germline assignment: CDR1 SGHTS and CDR2 YDEGEE. CDR3 sequence: CASSYRDREKAFF. The CDR3 bases are TGTGCCAGCAGCTACCGGGACAGGGAAAAAGCTTTCTTT. The full variable domain, rest sourced from reference TRBV5-8 and TRBJ1-1, is EAGVTQSPTHLIKTRGQQATLRCSPISGHTSVYWYQQALGLGLQFLLWYDEGEERNRGNFPPRFSGRQFPNYSSELNVNALELEDSALYLCASSYRDREKAFFGQGTRLTVV.

This clone was counted between two and nine times. The chain employs TRBV4-1 and TRBJ1-3, with TRBD1 matching over 10 bases. The CDR3 consists of 18 residues. CDR1 and CDR2 from the germline V gene are MGHRA and YSYEKL. V dropped 2 bases and J dropped 0; count of bases not matched to a gene: 7. The CDR3 DNA follows: TGCGCCAGCAGCCAAACCGGGACAGGGGAGAACTCTGGAAACACCATATATTTT. Translated: CASSQTGTGENSGNTIYF.

V gene TRBV5-6 combines with J gene TRBJ2-1, with TRBD2 identical over 12 bases. Germline CDR1 reads SGHDT; CDR2 reads YYEEEE. CDR3 length equals 15 residues. V lost 5 bases, J lost 7 bases, and 7 bases stayed unmatched. As DNA, the CDR3 is TGTGCCAGCAGACGCGGACTAGCGGGGTGGAATGAGCAGTTCTTC. It encodes CASRRGLAGWNEQFF.

V gene TRBV5-4 combines with J gene TRBJ1-1; D not resolved. The CDR3 spans 12 residues. Trimming took off 4 bases at V and 11 bases at J, with 15 bases between the two ends. Germline lookup yields CDR1 SGHNT and CDR2 YYREEE (reference sequence). CDR3 DNA sequence: TGTGCCAGCAGCCCCGGGCCTAATCGTGCTTTCTTT. It encodes CASSPGPNRAFF.

The chain carries TRBV19 and TRBJ2-1; D is possibly TRBD1 (7 bases). The CDR3 consists of 16 residues. V was trimmed by 3 bases and J by 7 bases, leaving 19 bases between them. CDR1 is LNHDA, CDR2 SQIVND, per germline (reference sequence). The DNA for the CDR3 is TGTGCCAGTAGTATGCCGGCAGTACAGGGGAGGAATGAGCAGTTCTTC. It encodes CASSMPAVQGRNEQFF.

The chain recombines TRBV5-4 with TRBJ1-2; D perhaps matches TRBD1 (5 bases). The germline gives CDR1 SGHNT, CDR2 YYREEE (reference sequence). The V end lost 0 bases, the J end lost 4 bases, and 19 bases lay between the germline ends. The CDR3 length is 17 residues. CDR3 loop: CASSLGEWGSLGYGYTF. The CDR3 DNA reads as TGTGCCAGCAGCTTGGGGGAGTGGGGCAGCCTTGGCTATGGCTACACCTTC.

The CDR3: CASSLGDLSGNTIYF. Written as DNA, the CDR3 is TGTGCCAGCAGCTTAGGGGACCTCTCTGGAAACACCATATATTTT. The chain couples TRBV7-9 to TRBJ1-3; D perhaps matches TRBD1 (5 bases). Germline V lookup: CDR1 SEHNR, CDR2 FQNEAQ (reference sequence). With 1 base removed from V and 0 bases from J, the gap between germline ends came to 7 bases. The CDR3 has 15 amino acids.

The rearrangement joins TRBV30 to TRBJ2-5; TRBD1 matches at 10 bases. Losses at the gene ends were 3 bases for V and 4 bases for J; bases not matched to a gene: 5. The CDR3 is 14 amino acids. Germline V CDR1 and CDR2: GTSNPN, SVGIG (reference sequence). The DNA for the CDR3 is TGTGCCTGGAGCCCCGGACAGGGGGGAGAGACCCAGTACTTC. Residues: CAWSPGQGGETQYF. Together with reference TRBV30 and TRBJ2-5, the CDR3 gives the full variable domain: SQTIHQWPATLVQPVGSPLSLECTVEGTSNPNLYWYRQAAGRGLQLLFYSVGIGQISSEVPQNLSASRPQDRQFILSSKKLLLSDSGFYLCAWSPGQGGETQYFGPGTRLLVL.

CDR3 residues: CASGLGGKEQPQHF. The CDR3 DNA reads TGTGCTAGTGGTTTGGGGGGGAAGGAACAGCCCCAGCATTTT. The chain joins TRBV12-5 to TRBJ1-5, with D possibly matching TRBD1 (5 bases). Germline CDR1 and CDR2: LGHNT and FRNRAP. Deletions cut 1 base from V and 7 bases from J, with 11 bases between. The CDR3 has 14 amino acids.

This clone has a handful of counts. This chain links TRBV6-5 with TRBJ2-1; the D gene could be TRBD1 or TRBD2 (5 bases each). The CDR3 has 15 residues. V was trimmed by 2 bases and J by 2 bases, leaving 10 bases between them. From germline, CDR1 is MNHEY and CDR2 SVGAGI. CDR3 in DNA: TGTGCCAGCAGTTACGAGGGGCCCACCTACAATGAGCAGTTCTTC. It specifies CASSYEGPTYNEQFF.

In its sample, this clone was seen a few times. The rearrangement uses TRBV19 and TRBJ1-5, with no clear D. CDR3 size: 13 residues. Germline assignment: CDR1 LNHDA and CDR2 SQIVND (reference sequence). Trimming took 0 bases from V and 5 from J, leaving 5 bases between them. CDR3 bases: TGTGCCAGTAGTATAGATCGGGATCAGCCCCAGCATTTT. This gives the protein CASSIDRDQPQHF.

This chain links TRBV7-8 with TRBJ1-2; D gene ambiguous. The CDR3 loop spans 13 amino acids. Looked up from germline, CDR1 is SGHVS and CDR2 is FQNEAQ. V lost 0 bases to trimming and J lost 0 bases, with 2 bases between them. The CDR3 bases are TGTGCCAGCAGCTTAGCGACTAACTATGGCTACACCTTC. It is translated as CASSLATNYGYTF.

The genes are TRBV29-1 and TRBJ2-2; the D gene is possibly TRBD2 (6 bases). V lost 7 bases and J 7 bases, leaving 13 bases between the germline ends. This CDR3 region has 12 residues. Looked up from germline, CDR1 is SQVTM and CDR2 is ANQGSEA. In DNA form, the CDR3 reads TGCAGCGGGGGACTGGGGGGCGGGGAGCTGTTTTTT. Translation: CSGGLGGGELFF.

The genes are TRBV6-5 and TRBJ1-1; D remains unclear. Germline V gives CDR1 MNHEY, CDR2 SVGAGI. The CDR3 is 16 amino acids. V was trimmed by 0 bases and J by 1 base, leaving 12 bases between them. The CDR3 DNA is TGTGCCAGCAGTTACTCCTGGACTGATGAGAACACTGAAGCTTTCTTT. Translation: CASSYSWTDENTEAFF.

The gene calls are TRBV29-1 and TRBJ2-1; D is unclear. Germline V gene sequence: CDR1 SQVTM, CDR2 ANQGSEA. Trimming took off 3 bases at V and 0 bases at J, with 6 bases between the two ends. The CDR3 sequence is 13 residues long. The CDR3 nucleotides are TGCAGCGTTGACAGAAGCTCCTACAATGAGCAGTTCTTC. Protein product: CSVDRSSYNEQFF.

This chain joins TRBV5-1 and TRBJ2-5, with 9 nucleotides matching TRBD1. Trimming cost V 9 bases and J 4 bases; bases outside gene matches: 19. This CDR3 spans 17 amino acids. Germline V gene data show CDR1 as SGHRS and CDR2 as YFSETQ. This CDR3 is CATRTTGGQGISETQYF. DNA of the CDR3: TGCGCCACCAGGACCACTGGGGGACAGGGAATCTCAGAGACCCAGTACTTC.

This clone has more than one count but fewer than ten. The chain carries TRBV9 and TRBJ2-1; 9 bases are shared with TRBD2. CDR1 SGDLS and CDR2 YYNGEE come from the germline V gene. The CDR3 runs 16 residues. V dropped 4 bases and J dropped 4; count of bases not matched to a gene: 9. In nucleotides, the CDR3 is TGTGCCAGCAGCCCCCGAGTAGCGGGGGTGTACAATGAGCAGTTCTTC. Residues: CASSPRVAGVYNEQFF.

The chain recombines TRBV6-4 with TRBJ2-1, with D possibly being TRBD1 (5 bases). The CDR3 is 12 amino acids. Per the germline V gene, CDR1 is MRHNA and CDR2 is SNTAGT. Trimming stripped 0 bases from V and 14 bases from J, with 11 bases between. This chain's CDR3 is CASSDSEGAEFF. The DNA of the CDR3 is TGTGCCAGCAGTGACTCCGAAGGGGCCGAGTTCTTC.

The chain recombines TRBV14 with TRBJ1-3, with D unresolved. Germline CDR1 is SGHDN and CDR2 is FVKESK. V shed 1 base and J shed 1 base, with 5 bases lying between them. This CDR3 is built from 14 residues. CDR3 nucleotides: TGTGCCAGCAGCCAAGTTAGGTCTGGAAACACCATATATTTT. It codes for CASSQVRSGNTIYF. The full variable domain, completed using reference TRBV14 and TRBJ1-3, is EAGVTQFPSHSVIEKGQTVTLRCDPISGHDNLYWYRRVMGKEIKFLLHFVKESKQDESGMPNNRFLAERTGGTYSTLKVQPAELEDSGVYFCASSQVRSGNTIYFGEGSWLTVV.

The V and J genes are TRBV18 and TRBJ1-6, with a tentative D call TRBD1 (6 bases). The CDR3 spans 15 residues. Germline V lookup: CDR1 KGHSH, CDR2 LQKENI. The germline V and J ends were trimmed by 6 bases and 5 bases, with 14 bases remaining between them. This CDR3 reads CASSKDSVNNSPLHF. Here the CDR3 DNA reads TGTGCCAGCTCCAAGGACAGCGTTAATAATTCACCCCTCCACTTT. The full variable domain, in which reference TRBV18 and TRBJ1-6 provide the parts outside the CDR3, is NAGVMQNPRHLVRRRGQEARLRCSPMKGHSHVYWYRQLPEEGLKFMVYLQKENIIDESGMPKERFSAEFPKEGPSILRIQQVVRGDSAAYFCASSKDSVNNSPLHFGNGTRLTVT.

This clone was observed a handful of times. The chain links TRBV3-1 (or the pseudogene TRBV3-2) to TRBJ2-2; D may be TRBD2 (6 bases). V was shortened by 1 base and J by 8 bases, with 11 bases between the two germline ends. The CDR3 covers 14 residues. Germline loops: CDR1 LGHDT, CDR2 YNNKEL (reference sequence). CDR3 sequence reads: CASSQAWGEGELFF. The CDR3 DNA follows: TGTGCCAGCAGCCAAGCCTGGGGGGAAGGGGAGCTGTTTTTT.

V gene TRBV28 combines with J gene TRBJ1-1; D not resolved. Between the trimmed V and J ends, which lost 5 bases and 3 bases, there was a span of 7 bases. CDR1 MDHEN and CDR2 SYDVKM come from the germline V gene. The CDR3 extends over 12 amino acids. CDR3 amino acids: CASSTTYTEAFF. The CDR3 DNA reads as TGTGCCAGCAGTACGACCTACACTGAAGCTTTCTTT. Full variable domain (outside the CDR3, taken from reference TRBV28 and TRBJ1-1): DVKVTQSSRYLVKRTGEKVFLECVQDMDHENMFWYRQDPGLGLRLIYFSYDVKMKEKGDIPEGYSVSREKKERFSLILESASTNQTSMYLCASSTTYTEAFFGQGTRLTVV.

The sample holds a few counts of this clone. This chain connects TRBV5-6 to TRBJ1-4, with 10 positions matching TRBD1. The trim removed 1 base at V and 6 bases at J, leaving 3 bases unmatched. The CDR3 spans 15 residues. Germline V CDR1 and CDR2: SGHDT, YYEEEE. The CDR3 nucleotides are TGTGCCAGCAGCTTGTTAGGGACAGGGGATGAAAAACTGTTTTTT. Translation: CASSLLGTGDEKLFF.

The CDR3 is CASIVGPSGNTIYF. In DNA, the CDR3 is TGTGCCAGCATCGTCGGGCCTTCTGGAAACACCATATATTTT. This rearrangement joins TRBV6-5 to TRBJ1-3; unclear D gene. Trimming shortened V by 7 bases and J by 1 base, and 11 bases separated the two germline ends. The CDR3 is made up of 14 amino acids. Germline loops: CDR1 MNHEY, CDR2 SVGAGI.

The rearrangement links TRBV20-1 to TRBJ2-7; 9 bases match TRBD2. This CDR3 has 14 residues. Germline-derived CDR1 and CDR2 are DFQATT and SNEGSKA (reference sequence). V was pared by 3 bases and J by 6 bases, with 9 bases of the junction left unmatched. CDR3 DNA: TGCAGTGCTAGTTCGCTAGCGGGGCGCCCCGAGCAGTACGTC. It encodes CSASSLAGRPEQYV.

This chain links TRBV4-1 with TRBJ2-3; unclear D gene. The V gene lost 0 bases and the J gene lost 5 bases, with 9 bases spanning the gap. Germline lookup yields CDR1 MGHRA and CDR2 YSYEKL. The CDR3 extends over 14 amino acids. CDR3 in amino acids: CASSQDVGRDTQYF. The CDR3 bases are TGCGCCAGCAGCCAAGATGTTGGCCGAGATACGCAGTATTTT.

This clone has only a few counts. The rearrangement links TRBV3-1 (or the pseudogene TRBV3-2) to TRBJ1-5; the D is unclear. Trimming pared 4 bases from V and 3 bases from J, leaving 7 bases between. The length of the CDR3 is 13 residues. CDR1 is LGHDT, CDR2 YNNKEL, per germline (reference sequence). The CDR3 spells CASSLNLNQPQHF. In DNA form, the CDR3 reads TGTGCCAGCAGCCTAAACCTCAATCAGCCCCAGCATTTT.

This clone was seen only a few times. V is TRBV24-1 and J is TRBJ2-1, with unresolved D. The V and J ends lost 5 bases and 4 bases respectively, with 5 bases between them. The CDR3 runs to 12 residues. Per the germline V gene, CDR1 is KGHDR and CDR2 is SFDVKD. The CDR3 nucleotides read TGTGCCACCAGTGGTCTATACAATGAGCAGTTCTTC. It specifies CATSGLYNEQFF.

The chain uses TRBV11-2 and TRBJ1-5; maybe TRBD1 (6 bases). Germline CDR1 is SGHAT and CDR2 is FQNNGV. CDR3 length equals 18 residues. The germline V and J ends were trimmed by 4 bases and 0 bases, with 19 bases remaining between them. CDR3 sequence (DNA): TGTGCCAGCAGCTCCGGATGGGGGGCGGGCACTAGCAATCAGCCCCAGCATTTT. Protein: CASSSGWGAGTSNQPQHF.